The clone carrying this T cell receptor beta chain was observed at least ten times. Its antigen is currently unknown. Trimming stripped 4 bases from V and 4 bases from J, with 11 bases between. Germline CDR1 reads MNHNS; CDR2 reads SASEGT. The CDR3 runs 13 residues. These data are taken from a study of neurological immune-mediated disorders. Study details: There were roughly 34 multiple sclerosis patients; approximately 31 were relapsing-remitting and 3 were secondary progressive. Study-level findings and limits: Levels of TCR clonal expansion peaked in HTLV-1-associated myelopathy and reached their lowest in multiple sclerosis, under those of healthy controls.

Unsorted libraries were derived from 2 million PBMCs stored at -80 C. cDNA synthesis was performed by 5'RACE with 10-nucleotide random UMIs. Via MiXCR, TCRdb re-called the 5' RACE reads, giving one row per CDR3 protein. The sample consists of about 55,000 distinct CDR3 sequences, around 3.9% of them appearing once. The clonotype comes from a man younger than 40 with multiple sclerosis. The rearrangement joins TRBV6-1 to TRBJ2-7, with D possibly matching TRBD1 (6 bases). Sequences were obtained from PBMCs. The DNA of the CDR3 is TGTGCCAGCAGTGGGCCCAGGGGATACGAGCAGTACTTC. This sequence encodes CASSGPRGYEQYF.